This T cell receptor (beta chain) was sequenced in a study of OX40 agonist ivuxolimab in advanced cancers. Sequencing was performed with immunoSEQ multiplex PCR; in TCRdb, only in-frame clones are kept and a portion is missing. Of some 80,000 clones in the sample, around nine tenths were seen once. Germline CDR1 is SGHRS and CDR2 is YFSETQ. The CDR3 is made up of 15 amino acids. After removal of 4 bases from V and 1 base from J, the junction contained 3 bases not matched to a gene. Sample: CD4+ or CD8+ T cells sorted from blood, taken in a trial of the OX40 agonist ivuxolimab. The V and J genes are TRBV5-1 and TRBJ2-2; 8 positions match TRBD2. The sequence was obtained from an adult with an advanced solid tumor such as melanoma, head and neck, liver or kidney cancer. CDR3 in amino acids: CASSNSGENTGELFF. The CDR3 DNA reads TGCGCCAGCAGCAATAGCGGGGAGAACACCGGGGAGCTGTTTTTT.